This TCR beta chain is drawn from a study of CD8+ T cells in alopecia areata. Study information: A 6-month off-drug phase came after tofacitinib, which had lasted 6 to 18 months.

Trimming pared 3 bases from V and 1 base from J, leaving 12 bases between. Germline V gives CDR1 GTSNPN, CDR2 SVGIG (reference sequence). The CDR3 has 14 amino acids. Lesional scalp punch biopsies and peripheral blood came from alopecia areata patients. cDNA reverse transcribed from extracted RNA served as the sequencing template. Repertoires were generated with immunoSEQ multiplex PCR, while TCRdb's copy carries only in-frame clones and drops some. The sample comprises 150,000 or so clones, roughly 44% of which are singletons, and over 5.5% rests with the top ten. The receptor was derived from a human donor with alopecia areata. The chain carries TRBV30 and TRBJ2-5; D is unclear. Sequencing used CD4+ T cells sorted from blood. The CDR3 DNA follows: TGTGCCTGGAGCTTGGTGGGAATCCAAGAGACCCAGTACTTC. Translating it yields CAWSLVGIQETQYF.